The 30 T cell receptor beta chains given below trace back to one sample, sequenced in a study of cytomegalovirus exposure and HLA in healthy donors. Both 60 Vbeta primers and 13 Jbeta primers went into the PCR. Only in-frame clones appear in the TCRdb table, and some are missing; sequencing was by immunoSEQ multiplex PCR. This sample yields 200,000 or so clones, of which 84% are seen a single time; 0.25% to 0.3% belongs to the top ten. Sequencing was carried out using PBMCs. Receptors originate from a boy aged 10-17 years in good health and CMV-seronegative.

The J gene is TRBJ1-2, the V gene TRBV7-9; D is uncertain. The V gene lost 5 bases and the J gene lost 4 bases, with 14 bases spanning the gap. CDR1 and CDR2 (germline): SEHNR, FQNEAQ (reference sequence). CDR3 size: 14 residues. CDR3 nucleotide sequence: TGTGCCAGCAGCAATCCCGGTAATGGCTATGGCTACACCTTC. This encodes CASSNPGNGYGYTF.

V gene TRBV28 combines with J gene TRBJ1-5; weak D call: TRBD1 (5 bases). Trimming left V 11 bases short and J 0 bases short, with 11 bases between. This CDR3 contains 13 residues. Per the germline V gene, CDR1 is MDHEN and CDR2 is SYDVKM. CDR3 bases: TGTGCCGCGGAGGGGTATAGCAATCAGCCCCAGCATTTT. It is translated as CAAEGYSNQPQHF.

This chain connects TRBV5-1 to TRBJ2-1; 7 positions agree with TRBD2. CDR3 size: 12 residues. V shed 6 bases, J shed 9 bases, and the junction held 6 bases outside the gene matches. CDR1 SGHRS and CDR2 YFSETQ come from the germline V gene. CDR3: CASTVGGGEQFF. CDR3 nucleotides: TGCGCCAGCACCGTGGGGGGGGGTGAGCAGTTCTTC.

The chain has TRBV9 and TRBJ2-2, with unresolved D. Deletions cut 5 bases from V and 4 bases from J, with 15 bases between. Germline V gene data show CDR1 as SGDLS and CDR2 as YYNGEE. This CDR3 has 15 residues. Here the CDR3 DNA reads TGTGCCAGCAGTCTACTCAGCGAACCCACCGGGGAGCTGTTTTTT. This sequence encodes CASSLLSEPTGELFF. Based on the CDR3 plus reference TRBV9 and TRBJ2-2, the full variable domain is DSGVTQTPKHLITATGQRVTLRCSPRSGDLSVYWYQQSLDQGLQFLIQYYNGEERAKGNILERFSAQQFPDLHSELNLSSLELGDSALYFCASSLLSEPTGELFFGEGSRLTVL.

This clone was counted a single time. The genes are TRBV30 and TRBJ2-3; D is ambiguous. V was pared by 8 bases and J by 3 bases, with 9 bases between. Germline V lookup: CDR1 GTSNPN, CDR2 SVGIG (reference sequence). The CDR3 runs to 11 residues. This chain's CDR3 is CAGGVTDTQYF. The CDR3 nucleotides are TGTGCCGGTGGAGTTACAGATACGCAGTATTTT. Based on the CDR3 plus reference TRBV30 and TRBJ2-3, the full variable domain is SQTIHQWPATLVQPVGSPLSLECTVEGTSNPNLYWYRQAAGRGLQLLFYSVGIGQISSEVPQNLSASRPQDRQFILSSKKLLLSDSGFYLCAGGVTDTQYFGPGTRLTVL.

This clone is a singleton in its sample. The V call is TRBV5-1, the J call TRBJ2-3; D gene ambiguous. Germline lookup yields CDR1 SGHRS and CDR2 YFSETQ. V was shortened by 4 bases and J by 6 bases, with 12 bases between the two germline ends. The CDR3 sequence is 13 residues long. The chain's CDR3 is CASSPQRPDTQYF. CDR3 bases: TGCGCCAGCAGCCCCCAGCGCCCGGATACGCAGTATTTT.

The chain joins TRBV14 to TRBJ1-1; D call uncertain. Trimming took 3 bases from V and 4 from J, leaving 12 bases between them. CDR3 length equals 14 residues. Germline assignment: CDR1 SGHDN and CDR2 FVKESK. The CDR3 is CASSQPSSFTEAFF. The CDR3 DNA reads TGTGCCAGCAGCCAGCCTAGCAGTTTCACTGAAGCTTTCTTT.

This chain joins TRBV30 and TRBJ1-2; a weak D match, TRBD1 (6 bases). Per the germline V gene, CDR1 is GTSNPN and CDR2 is SVGIG (reference sequence). V gave up 1 base and J gave up 4 bases, with 13 bases separating them. There are 14 residues in the CDR3. The DNA of the CDR3 is TGTGCCTGGAGTGGTCAGGGGTGGATCTATGGCTACACCTTC. Its protein product is CAWSGQGWIYGYTF.

This clone turned up a few times. The chain employs TRBV4-1 and TRBJ1-2; D not certain. Trimming removed 1 base from V and 6 bases from J, with 9 bases in between. CDR1 and CDR2 (germline): MGHRA, YSYEKL. The CDR3 totals 13 residues. DNA for the CDR3: TGCGCCAGCAGCCAAGCAGTCTTCCATGGCTACACCTTC. It translates to CASSQAVFHGYTF.

The J gene is TRBJ2-1, the V gene TRBV15; TRBD1 aligns across 8 bases. Trimming removed 8 bases from V and 15 bases from J; junction bases left unmatched: 15. From germline, CDR1 is LNHNV and CDR2 YYDKDF (reference sequence). CDR3 length equals 13 residues. CDR3 sequence: CATGLNDRGDRFF. DNA of the CDR3: TGTGCCACCGGACTGAACGACAGGGGCGACCGGTTCTTC.

This chain connects TRBV2 to TRBJ1-1; possible D gene TRBD1, 5 bases. The germline V gene has CDR1 SNHLY and CDR2 FYNNEI. This CDR3 contains 13 residues. Trimming removed 11 bases at V and 7 bases at J, with 20 bases between. The CDR3 sequence is CAVRLGQSGEAFF. In DNA, the CDR3 is TGTGCCGTTCGCTTGGGGCAGTCTGGTGAAGCTTTCTTT. The full variable domain, with the rest looked up from reference TRBV2 and TRBJ1-1, is EPEVTQTPSHQVTQMGQEVILRCVPISNHLYFYWYRQILGQKVEFLVSFYNNEISEKSEIFDDQFSVERPDGSNFTLKIRSTKLEDSAMYFCAVRLGQSGEAFFGQGTRLTVV.

This chain joins TRBV7-9 and TRBJ1-2; the match to TRBD1 covers 10 bases. The CDR3 loop spans 15 amino acids. The trim removed 3 bases at V and 3 bases at J, leaving 4 bases unmatched. Per the germline V gene, CDR1 is SEHNR and CDR2 is FQNEAQ (reference sequence). The CDR3 spells CASSFTGTGDYGYTF. In nucleotides, the CDR3 is TGTGCCAGCAGCTTCACCGGGACAGGGGACTATGGCTACACCTTC. Looking up the rest from reference TRBV7-9 and TRBJ1-2 gives the full variable domain: DTGVSQNPRHKITKRGQNVTFRCDPISEHNRLYWYRQTLGQGPEFLTYFQNEAQLEKSRLLSDRFSAERPKGSFSTLEIQRTEQGDSAMYLCASSFTGTGDYGYTFGSGTRLTVV.

The chain joins TRBV27 to TRBJ2-3; the match to TRBD2 covers 7 bases. The CDR3 runs to 18 residues. Germline CDR1 is MNHEY and CDR2 is SMNVEV (reference sequence). Losses at the gene ends were 1 base for V and 1 base for J; bases not matched to a gene: 11. This CDR3 reads CASSLWGFRAGGTDTQYF. CDR3 coding DNA: TGTGCCAGCAGTTTATGGGGTTTCCGGGCGGGAGGCACAGATACGCAGTATTTT.

The rearrangement joins TRBV2 to TRBJ2-7, with 7 bases aligning to TRBD2. J was trimmed by 3 bases and V by 3 bases; bases with no gene match: 8. The germline V gene encodes CDR1 SNHLY and CDR2 FYNNEI. The CDR3 has 15 amino acids. The CDR3 region has the DNA TGTGCCAGCAGTGATGCTAGCGGATCAATCTACGAGCAGTACTTC. Translated: CASSDASGSIYEQYF.

This CDR3 is CASSLFTGTRNEQFF. The CDR3 DNA sequence: TGTGCCAGCAGCTTGTTTACGGGGACAAGAAATGAGCAGTTCTTC. This rearrangement joins TRBV5-4 to TRBJ2-1, with D tentatively TRBD1 (6 bases). The germline V and J ends were trimmed by 1 base and 7 bases, with 15 bases remaining between them. This CDR3 comprises 15 residues. CDR1 SGHNT and CDR2 YYREEE come from the germline V gene (reference sequence). Supplemented by reference TRBV5-4 and TRBJ2-1, the full variable domain reads ETGVTQSPTHLIKTRGQQVTLRCSSQSGHNTVSWYQQALGQGPQFIFQYYREEENGRGNFPPRFSGLQFPNYSSELNVNALELDDSALYLCASSLFTGTRNEQFFGPGTRLTVL.

This clone has a single count. The chain is built from TRBV28 and TRBJ1-1; possibly TRBD1 for D (5 bases). The CDR3 totals 13 residues. The V gene's germline CDR1 is MDHEN and CDR2 SYDVKM. The V end lost 10 bases, the J end lost 6 bases, and 18 bases lay between the germline ends. As DNA, the CDR3 is TGTGCCACCGGAACGGGGGTTTGGGCTGAAGCTTTCTTT. Translating gives CATGTGVWAEAFF.

The chain carries TRBV5-4 and TRBJ2-7, with D maybe TRBD2 (6 bases). The CDR3 loop spans 15 amino acids. V shed 3 bases and J shed 0 bases, with 13 bases lying between them. Germline CDR1 is SGHNT and CDR2 is YYREEE (reference sequence). The CDR3 spells CASSSGTLSSYEQYF. The CDR3 coding sequence is TGTGCCAGCAGCTCCGGGACTCTGAGCTCCTACGAGCAGTACTTC.

The genes are TRBV5-1 and TRBJ2-7; 9 nucleotides agree with TRBD1. Germline CDR1 and CDR2: SGHRS and YFSETQ. The CDR3 is 14 amino acids. The junction had 7 bases not matched to a gene; V was cut back by 4 bases and J by 5 bases. The CDR3 sequence: CASSGTGGTDEQYF. The CDR3 bases are TGCGCCAGCAGCGGAACAGGGGGCACGGACGAGCAGTACTTC. The full variable domain, with the rest looked up from reference TRBV5-1 and TRBJ2-7, is KAGVTQTPRYLIKTRGQQVTLSCSPISGHRSVSWYQQTPGQGLQFLFEYFSETQRNKGNFPGRFSGRQFSNSRSEMNVSTLELGDSALYLCASSGTGGTDEQYFGPGTRLTVT.

The chain is built from TRBV5-1 and TRBJ2-1; TRBD2 might be the D (5 bases). The germline CDR1 and CDR2 sequences are SGHRS and YFSETQ. V lost 2 bases and J lost 2, with 8 bases in between. This CDR3 region has 14 residues. CDR3 sequence: CASSFGITYNEQFF. CDR3 DNA: TGCGCCAGCAGCTTCGGGATAACCTACAATGAGCAGTTCTTC.

J is TRBJ1-1 and V is TRBV28, with TRBD1 identical over 9 bases. Germline-derived CDR1 and CDR2 are MDHEN and SYDVKM. This CDR3 spans 16 amino acids. Trimming cost V 4 bases and J 1 base; bases outside gene matches: 7. CDR3: CASSSSGQGTNTEAFF. The CDR3 DNA sequence: TGTGCCAGCAGTTCATCCGGACAGGGGACGAACACTGAAGCTTTCTTT.

The chain employs TRBV9 and TRBJ2-3, with TRBD2 as a possible D gene (6 bases). Trimming removed 0 bases at V and 3 bases at J, with 8 bases between. Germline V gives CDR1 SGDLS, CDR2 YYNGEE. The CDR3 spans 14 residues. The CDR3 loop reads CASSVDGGTDTQYF. The CDR3 nucleotides are TGTGCCAGCAGCGTAGATGGGGGGACAGATACGCAGTATTTT.

This sequence joins TRBV28 and TRBJ2-7, with TRBD1 matching over 8 bases. Germline V gives CDR1 MDHEN, CDR2 SYDVKM. The CDR3 totals 15 residues. V shed 6 bases and J 4 bases; nucleotides not matched to a gene: 11. This CDR3 is CASSTFGTGIYEQYF. The CDR3, as DNA: TGTGCCAGCAGCACCTTCGGGACAGGAATTTACGAGCAGTACTTC. The complete variable domain, with remaining parts taken from reference TRBV28 and TRBJ2-7, reads DVKVTQSSRYLVKRTGEKVFLECVQDMDHENMFWYRQDPGLGLRLIYFSYDVKMKEKGDIPEGYSVSREKKERFSLILESASTNQTSMYLCASSTFGTGIYEQYFGPGTRLTVT.

This rearrangement joins TRBV6-5 to TRBJ2-1, with D unclear. V was shortened by 1 base and J by 4 bases, with 8 bases between the two germline ends. The germline CDR1 and CDR2 sequences are MNHEY and SVGAGI. The CDR3 covers 14 residues. The DNA for the CDR3 is TGTGCCAGCAGTTACTTAACAGCTTACAATGAGCAGTTCTTC. Translating it yields CASSYLTAYNEQFF.

V and J are TRBV7-9 and TRBJ1-3; no firm D call. Germline V gene lookup returns CDR1 SEHNR and CDR2 FQNEAQ (reference sequence). This CDR3 has 16 amino acids. Trimming pared 2 bases from V and 1 base from J, leaving 12 bases between. CDR3 region: CASSLPSTGSGNTIYF. The CDR3 nucleotides are TGTGCCAGCAGCTTACCTTCGACGGGGTCTGGAAACACCATATATTTT.

This clone was observed once. The rearrangement joins TRBV30 to TRBJ2-1; 11 positions match TRBD2. Germline CDR1 and CDR2: GTSNPN and SVGIG (reference sequence). V lost 8 bases to trimming and J lost 4 bases; unmatched junction nucleotides: 4. The CDR3 extends over 13 amino acids. The CDR3 region is CAGGTSGYNEQFF. The CDR3 region has the DNA TGTGCCGGAGGGACTAGCGGTTACAATGAGCAGTTCTTC.

The chain employs TRBV15 and TRBJ1-5, with TRBD1 identical over 9 bases. This CDR3 region has 16 residues. The junction had 7 bases not matched to a gene; V was cut back by 3 bases and J by 4 bases. CDR1 and CDR2 (germline): LNHNV, YYDKDF (reference sequence). The CDR3, as DNA: TGTGCCACCAGCAGGGACCGACAGGGGGTGAATCAGCCCCAGCATTTT. It encodes CATSRDRQGVNQPQHF.

This chain's CDR3 is CASKQDRDRGNQPQHF. The DNA of the CDR3 is TGTGCCAGCAAGCAAGACCGGGACAGGGGGAATCAGCCCCAGCATTTT. The chain uses TRBV2 and TRBJ1-5; TRBD1 matches at 11 bases. Germline CDR1 reads SNHLY; CDR2 reads FYNNEI. V lost 7 bases and J lost 4; bases outside the gene matches: 9. This CDR3 has 16 amino acids.

The CDR3 region has the DNA TGTGCCAGCAGCCCAGCGGGCTCCCGGCAGTATTTT. Translated: CASSPAGSRQYF. The chain recombines TRBV7-3 with TRBJ2-3; the D gene is possibly TRBD2 (6 bases). Germline V gene sequence: CDR1 SGHTA, CDR2 FQGTGA. The length of the CDR3 is 12 residues. V was cut by 5 bases and J by 11 bases, with 14 bases left in between.

This chain joins TRBV10-3 and TRBJ1-4; D might be TRBD1 (6 bases). The CDR3 contains 15 residues. The germline V gene encodes CDR1 ENHRY and CDR2 SYGVKD. The V end lost 2 bases, the J end lost 5 bases, and 12 bases lay between the germline ends. The CDR3 spells CAISEIGGMNEKLFF. The CDR3 DNA reads TGTGCCATCAGTGAGATAGGGGGAATGAATGAAAAACTGTTTTTT.

The genes are TRBV11-2 and TRBJ1-1; no firm D call. V shed 6 bases and J shed 1 base, with 12 bases lying between them. Germline V gene data show CDR1 as SGHAT and CDR2 as FQNNGV. The CDR3 loop spans 14 amino acids. The CDR3 coding sequence is TGTGCCAGCAGTACTAAACCTCGGAACACTGAAGCTTTCTTT. Its protein is CASSTKPRNTEAFF.